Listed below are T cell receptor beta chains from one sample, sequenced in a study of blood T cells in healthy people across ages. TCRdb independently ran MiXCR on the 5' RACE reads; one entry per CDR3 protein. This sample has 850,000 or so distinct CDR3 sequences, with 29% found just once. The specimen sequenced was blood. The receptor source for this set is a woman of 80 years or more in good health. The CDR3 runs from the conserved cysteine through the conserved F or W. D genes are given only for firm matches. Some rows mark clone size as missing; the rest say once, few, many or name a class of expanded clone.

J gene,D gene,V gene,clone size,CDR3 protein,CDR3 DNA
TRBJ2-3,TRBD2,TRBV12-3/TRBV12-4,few,CASSPGTSGGPVTDTQYF,TGTGCCAGCAGCCCTGGGACTAGCGGGGGGCCTGTCACAGATACGCAGTATTTT
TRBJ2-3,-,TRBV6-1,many,CASSEGGPSTDTQYF,TGTGCCAGCAGTGAAGGGGGGCCCAGCACAGATACGCAGTATTTT
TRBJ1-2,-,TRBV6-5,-,CASTMAGGAHGYTF,TGTGCCAGCACTATGGCCGGGGGGGCACATGGCTACACCTTC
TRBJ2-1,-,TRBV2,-,CASSSGSFGQFF,TGTGCCAGCAGTTCGGGGTCGTTTGGGCAGTTCTTC
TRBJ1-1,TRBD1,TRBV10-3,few,CATEGQEDTEAFF,TGTGCCACCGAGGGACAGGAGGACACTGAAGCTTTCTTT
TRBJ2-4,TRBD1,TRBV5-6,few,CASSLSGTAIAKNIQYF,TGTGCCAGCAGCTTGAGTGGGACAGCGATAGCCAAAAACATTCAGTACTTC
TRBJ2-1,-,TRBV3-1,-,CASSQDRGKNMYEQFF,TGTGCCAGCAGCCAAGATCGGGGGAAAAACATGTATGAGCAGTTCTTC
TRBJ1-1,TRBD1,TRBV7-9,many,CASSLVMSGGSEAFF,TGTGCCAGCAGCTTAGTTATGTCAGGGGGATCTGAAGCTTTCTTT
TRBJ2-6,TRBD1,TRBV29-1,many,CSVGGQGAGANVLTF,TGCAGCGTTGGTGGGCAGGGGGCCGGGGCCAACGTCCTGACTTTC
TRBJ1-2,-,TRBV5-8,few,CASSFQDSLYGYTF,TGTGCCAGCAGCTTCCAGGACAGCCTCTATGGCTACACCTTC
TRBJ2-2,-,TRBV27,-,CASSLIRAGTTGELFF,TGTGCCAGCAGTTTAATTCGTGCAGGGACCACCGGGGAGCTGTTTTTT
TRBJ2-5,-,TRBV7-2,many,CASSLTFRETQYF,TGTGCCAGCAGCTTAACTTTTCGGGAGACCCAGTACTTC
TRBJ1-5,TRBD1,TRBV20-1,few,CSAIQPRGQASNQPQHF,TGCAGTGCCATACAACCCAGGGGGCAAGCCAGCAATCAGCCCCAGCATTTT
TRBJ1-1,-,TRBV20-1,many,CSAPVNTEAFF,TGCAGTGCCCCGGTGAACACTGAAGCTTTCTTT
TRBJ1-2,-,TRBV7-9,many,CASGQTGPNYGYTF,TGTGCCAGCGGACAGACAGGTCCTAACTATGGCTACACCTTC
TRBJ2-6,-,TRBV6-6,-,CASSYFMVAGANVLTF,TGTGCCAGCAGTTATTTCATGGTCGCTGGGGCCAACGTCCTGACTTTC
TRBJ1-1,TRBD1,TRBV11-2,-,CASSLTTGTGGRAFF,TGTGCCAGCAGCTTGACCACCGGGACAGGGGGCCGGGCTTTCTTT
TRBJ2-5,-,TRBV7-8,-,CASSLGTWETQYF,TGTGCCAGCAGCTTAGGCACGTGGGAGACCCAGTACTTC
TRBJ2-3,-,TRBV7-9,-,CASSANGDTRYF,TGTGCCAGCAGCGCCAACGGAGATACGCGGTATTTT
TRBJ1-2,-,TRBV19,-,CASRRQADYGYTF,TGTGCCAGTAGACGGCAGGCGGACTATGGCTACACCTTC
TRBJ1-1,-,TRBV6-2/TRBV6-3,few,CASSYGTPDTEAFF,TGTGCCAGCAGTTACGGGACACCAGACACTGAAGCTTTCTTT
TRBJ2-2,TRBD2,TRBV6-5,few,CASSSPSGGAGELFF,TGTGCCAGCAGTTCCCCTAGCGGGGGGGCCGGGGAGCTGTTTTTT
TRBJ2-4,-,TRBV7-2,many,CASSLAANIQYF,TGTGCCAGCAGCTTAGCAGCCAACATTCAGTACTTC
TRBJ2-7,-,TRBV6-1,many,CASSAHPSSYEQYF,TGTGCCAGCAGCGCTCACCCGAGCTCCTACGAGCAGTACTTC
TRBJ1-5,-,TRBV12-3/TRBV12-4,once,CASTLGGLNQPQHF,TGTGCCAGCACCCTAGGAGGGTTAAACCAGCCCCAGCATTTT
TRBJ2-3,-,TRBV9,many,CASSVAGPSPDTQYF,TGTGCCAGCAGCGTGGCGGGGCCGTCCCCAGATACGCAGTATTTT
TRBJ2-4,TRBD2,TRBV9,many,CASSVEAGAENIQYF,TGTGCCAGCAGCGTAGAAGCGGGGGCGGAAAACATTCAGTACTTC
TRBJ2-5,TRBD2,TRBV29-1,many,CSVGRFGASQETQYF,TGCAGCGTCGGGAGGTTTGGGGCCTCCCAAGAGACCCAGTACTTC
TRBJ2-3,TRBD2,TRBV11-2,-,CASSFFRGGTDTQYF,TGTGCCAGCAGCTTCTTCCGGGGGGGCACAGATACGCAGTATTTT
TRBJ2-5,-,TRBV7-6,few,CASSFTGGGGETQYF,TGTGCCAGCAGCTTTACAGGGGGGGGTGGAGAGACCCAGTACTTC
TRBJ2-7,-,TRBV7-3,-,CASSLMNRGSYEQYF,TGTGCCAGCAGCTTAATGAACAGAGGCTCCTACGAGCAGTACTTC
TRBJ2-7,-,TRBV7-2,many,CASSFFGVREQYF,TGTGCCAGCAGCTTCTTTGGGGTGAGGGAGCAGTACTTC
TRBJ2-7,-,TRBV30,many,CAWSGGRYEQYF,TGTGCCTGGAGTGGGGGTCGTTACGAGCAGTACTTC
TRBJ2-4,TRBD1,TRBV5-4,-,CASSLEGGQASEAKNIQYF,TGTGCCAGCAGCTTGGAAGGCGGACAGGCCTCGGAGGCCAAAAACATTCAGTACTTC
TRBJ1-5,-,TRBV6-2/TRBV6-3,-,CASREDSNQPQHF,TGTGCCAGCAGGGAGGATAGCAATCAGCCCCAGCATTTT
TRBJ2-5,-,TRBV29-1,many,CSVVRETQYF,TGCAGCGTTGTGAGGGAGACCCAGTACTTC
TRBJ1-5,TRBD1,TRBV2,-,CASKVGGHQPQHF,TGTGCCAGCAAGGTAGGGGGCCATCAGCCCCAGCATTTT
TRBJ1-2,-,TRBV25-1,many,CASSDTGSNYGYTF,TGTGCCAGCAGTGATACAGGGTCGAACTATGGCTACACCTTC
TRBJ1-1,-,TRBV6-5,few,CASSYSRTRGTEAFF,TGTGCCAGCAGTTACTCCCGGACAAGGGGCACTGAAGCTTTCTTT
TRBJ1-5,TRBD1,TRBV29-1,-,CSTGQGSNQPQHF,TGCAGCACTGGACAGGGCAGCAATCAGCCCCAGCATTTT